This record covers a single T cell receptor (beta chain). Its cognate antigen is unknown. This table comes from immunoSEQ multiplex PCR, and its TCRdb copy is limited to in-frame clones, with some not included. The data show tens of thousands of clones, 90% to 97% seen once. The record originates from a study of cytomegalovirus exposure and HLA in healthy donors. For the study at large: The 95 to 150 validation repertoires and the 650 to 850 first-cohort repertoires shared a platform, a later analysis reported. Study-wide results and limits: Reportedly, cytomegalovirus status was diagnosed with high sensitivity and specificity.

These donors were members of the approximately 120-subject validation cohort, a group separate from the roughly 670-subject first cohort. What was sequenced was PBMCs. This receptor was identified in a man younger than 30 in good health and CMV-seronegative.

The CDR3: CASSQGGGQTRGSQHF. CDR3 coding DNA: TGTGCCAGCAGCCAAGGAGGGGGACAGACTCGAGGATCCCAGCATTTT. This chain joins TRBV4-2 and TRBJ1-5, with 7 bases aligning to TRBD1. Germline V lookup: CDR1 LGHNA, CDR2 YNFKEQ. This CDR3 spans 16 amino acids. With V trimmed by 1 base and J by 11 bases, 14 bases remained unmatched.